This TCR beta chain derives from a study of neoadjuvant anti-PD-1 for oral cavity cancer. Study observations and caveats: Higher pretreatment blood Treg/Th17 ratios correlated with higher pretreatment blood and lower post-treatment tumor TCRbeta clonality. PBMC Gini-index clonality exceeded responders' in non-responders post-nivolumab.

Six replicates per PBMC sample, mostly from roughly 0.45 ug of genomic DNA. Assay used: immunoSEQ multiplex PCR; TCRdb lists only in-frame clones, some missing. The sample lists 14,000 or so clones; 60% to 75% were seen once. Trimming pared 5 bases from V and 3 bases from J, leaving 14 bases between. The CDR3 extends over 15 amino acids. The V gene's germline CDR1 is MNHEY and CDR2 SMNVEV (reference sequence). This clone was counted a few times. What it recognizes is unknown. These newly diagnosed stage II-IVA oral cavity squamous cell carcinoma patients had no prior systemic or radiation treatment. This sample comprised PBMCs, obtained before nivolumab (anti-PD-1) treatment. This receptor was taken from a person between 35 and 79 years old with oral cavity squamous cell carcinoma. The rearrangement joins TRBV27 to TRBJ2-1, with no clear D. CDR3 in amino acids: CASSRSQTLYNEQFF. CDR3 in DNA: TGTGCCAGCAGTAGGTCACAGACTCTCTACAATGAGCAGTTCTTC.